This TCR beta chain is from a study of regulatory T cells in long-lasting Graves disease. Trimming removed 6 bases at V and 3 bases at J, with 15 bases between. The CDR3 is made up of 15 amino acids. Germline values: CDR1 LNHDA, CDR2 SQIVND (reference sequence). Sequencing libraries for TCR beta were prepared with iRepertoire HTBI primers and Arm-PCR of CDR3 regions. TCRdb processed the multiplex PCR reads anew with MiXCR; each CDR3 protein has one entry. In the table there are fewer than 450,000 distinct CDR3 sequences, about 15% of which are singletons. Time point: newly diagnosed GD, antithyroid drugs for less than 3 months. There was RNA extracted from PBMCs, and the TCR library was made from it. Another study also made use of these data, one on T cells in Graves' hyperthyroidism and ophthalmopathy.

The source is a woman aged 40-49 years with Graves disease. This sample comprised peripheral blood mononuclear cells (PBMCs), obtained at new diagnosis, from a patient treated with antithyroid drugs. The rearrangement joins TRBV19 to TRBJ1-5; D is uncertain. The CDR3 here is CASSYSGYPNQPQHF. The CDR3 nucleotides are TGTGCCAGTAGCTATAGTGGATACCCCAATCAGCCCCAGCATTTT.